This T cell receptor (beta chain) was obtained from a study of T cell repertoires in MIS-A myocarditis. TCRdb's copy holds only in-frame clones and misses some; the assay was immunoSEQ multiplex PCR. The sample contains some 6,600 clones, under 85% of which appear only once. Unmatched junction bases numbered 16, after V lost 7 bases and J lost 2 bases. CDR1 MNHEY and CDR2 SMNVEV come from the germline V gene (reference sequence). This CDR3 is 18 amino acids long. The J gene is TRBJ2-3, the V gene TRBV27, with 9 bases matching TRBD1. This receptor was obtained from a man aged 18-30 years with fulminant myocarditis from multisystem inflammatory syndrome in adults (MIS-A) after COVID-19. Source material: right inferior lung lobe tissue obtained at autopsy. CDR3 sequence: CASTNGCRDRDPTDTQYF. CDR3 sequence (DNA): TGTGCCAGCACCAACGGGTGCCGGGACAGGGACCCCACAGATACGCAGTATTTT.